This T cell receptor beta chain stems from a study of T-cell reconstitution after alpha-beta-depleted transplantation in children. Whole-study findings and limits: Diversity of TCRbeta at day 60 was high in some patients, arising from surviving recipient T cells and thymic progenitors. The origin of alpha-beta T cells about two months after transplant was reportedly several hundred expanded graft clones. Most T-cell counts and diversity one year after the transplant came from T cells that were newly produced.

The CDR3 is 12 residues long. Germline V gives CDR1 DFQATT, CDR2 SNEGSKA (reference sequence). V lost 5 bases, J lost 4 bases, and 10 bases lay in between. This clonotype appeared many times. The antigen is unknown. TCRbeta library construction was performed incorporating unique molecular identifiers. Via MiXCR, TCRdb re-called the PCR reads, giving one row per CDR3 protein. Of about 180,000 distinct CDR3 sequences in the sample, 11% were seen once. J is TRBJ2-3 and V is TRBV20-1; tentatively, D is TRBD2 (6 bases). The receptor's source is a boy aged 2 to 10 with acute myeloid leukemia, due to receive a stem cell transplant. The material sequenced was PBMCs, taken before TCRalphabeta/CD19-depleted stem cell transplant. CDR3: CSAGGVADTQYF. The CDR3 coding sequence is TGCAGTGCTGGAGGGGTCGCAGATACGCAGTATTTT.